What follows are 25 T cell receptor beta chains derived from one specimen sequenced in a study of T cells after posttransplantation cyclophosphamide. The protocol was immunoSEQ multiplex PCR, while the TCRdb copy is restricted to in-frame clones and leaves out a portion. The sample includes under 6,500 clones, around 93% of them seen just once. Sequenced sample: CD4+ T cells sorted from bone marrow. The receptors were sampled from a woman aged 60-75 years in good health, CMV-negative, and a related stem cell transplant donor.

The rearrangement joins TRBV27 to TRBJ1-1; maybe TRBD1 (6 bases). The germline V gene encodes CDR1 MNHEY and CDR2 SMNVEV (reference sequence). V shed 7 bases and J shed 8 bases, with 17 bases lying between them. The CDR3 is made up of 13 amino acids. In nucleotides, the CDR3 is TGTGCCAGCACCGCGGGGGGGGGCGCGGAAGCTTTCTTT. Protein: CASTAGGGAEAFF.

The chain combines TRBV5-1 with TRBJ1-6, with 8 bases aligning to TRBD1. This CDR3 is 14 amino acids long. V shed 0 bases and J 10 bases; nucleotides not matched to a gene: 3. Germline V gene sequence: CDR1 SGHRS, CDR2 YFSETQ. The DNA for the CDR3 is TGCGCCAGCAGCTTGGAGACAGGGGCCTCACCCCTCCACTTT. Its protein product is CASSLETGASPLHF.

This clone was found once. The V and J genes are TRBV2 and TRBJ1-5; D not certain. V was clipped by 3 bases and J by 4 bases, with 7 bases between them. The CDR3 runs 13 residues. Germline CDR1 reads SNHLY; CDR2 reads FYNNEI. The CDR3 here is CASSDRENQPQHF. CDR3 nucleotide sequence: TGTGCCAGCAGTGATCGCGAAAATCAGCCCCAGCATTTT.

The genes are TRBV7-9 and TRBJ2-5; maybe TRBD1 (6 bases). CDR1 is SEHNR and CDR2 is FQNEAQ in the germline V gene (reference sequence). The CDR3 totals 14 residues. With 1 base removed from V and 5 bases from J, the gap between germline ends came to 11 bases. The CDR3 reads CASSLEGVAETQYF. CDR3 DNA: TGTGCCAGCAGCTTAGAGGGGGTGGCGGAGACCCAGTACTTC.

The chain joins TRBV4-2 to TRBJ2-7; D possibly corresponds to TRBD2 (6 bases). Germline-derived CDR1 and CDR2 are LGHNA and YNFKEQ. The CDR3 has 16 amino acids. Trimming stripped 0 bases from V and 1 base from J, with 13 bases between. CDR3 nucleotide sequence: TGTGCCAGCAGCCAAGACGGGTCGGGAGATTCCTACGAGCAGTACTTC. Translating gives CASSQDGSGDSYEQYF.

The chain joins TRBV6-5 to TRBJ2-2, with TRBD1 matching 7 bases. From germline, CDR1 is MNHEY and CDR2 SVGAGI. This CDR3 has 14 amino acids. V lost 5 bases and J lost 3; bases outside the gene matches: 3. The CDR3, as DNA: TGTGCCAGCAGTCGGACAGGCTACACCGGGGAGCTGTTTTTT. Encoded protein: CASSRTGYTGELFF.

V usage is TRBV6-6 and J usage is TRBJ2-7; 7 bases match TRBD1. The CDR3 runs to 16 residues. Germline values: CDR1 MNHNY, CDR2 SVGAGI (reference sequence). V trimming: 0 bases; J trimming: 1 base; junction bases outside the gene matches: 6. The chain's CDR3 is CASSYSRDSPSYEQYV. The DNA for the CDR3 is TGTGCCAGCAGTTACTCCCGGGACAGTCCTTCCTACGAGCAGTACGTC.

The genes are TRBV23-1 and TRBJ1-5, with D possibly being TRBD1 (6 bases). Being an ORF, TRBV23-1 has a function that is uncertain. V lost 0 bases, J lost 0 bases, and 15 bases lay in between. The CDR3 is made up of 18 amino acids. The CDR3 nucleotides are TGCGCCAGCAGTCAATCCGTCGGGAGGACAGTTAGCAATCAGCCCCAGCATTTT. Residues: CASSQSVGRTVSNQPQHF.

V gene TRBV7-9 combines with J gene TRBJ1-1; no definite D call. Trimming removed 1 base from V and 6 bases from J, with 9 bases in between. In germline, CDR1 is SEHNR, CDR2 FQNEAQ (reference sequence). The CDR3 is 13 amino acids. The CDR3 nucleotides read TGTGCCAGCAGCTTAGAGGCGGCAGCTGAAGCTTTCTTT. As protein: CASSLEAAAEAFF.

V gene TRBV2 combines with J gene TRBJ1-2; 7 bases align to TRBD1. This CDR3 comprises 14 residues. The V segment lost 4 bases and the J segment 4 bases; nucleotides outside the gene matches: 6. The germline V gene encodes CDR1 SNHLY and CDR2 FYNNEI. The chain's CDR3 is CASSVTGSSYGYTF. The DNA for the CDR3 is TGTGCCAGCAGTGTGACAGGGTCCAGCTATGGCTACACCTTC.

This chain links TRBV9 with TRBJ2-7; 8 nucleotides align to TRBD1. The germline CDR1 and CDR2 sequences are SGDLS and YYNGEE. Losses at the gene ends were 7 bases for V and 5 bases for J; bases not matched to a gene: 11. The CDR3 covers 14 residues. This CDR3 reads CASSKQGVGHEQYF. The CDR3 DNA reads TGTGCCAGCTCCAAACAGGGGGTGGGGCACGAGCAGTACTTC.

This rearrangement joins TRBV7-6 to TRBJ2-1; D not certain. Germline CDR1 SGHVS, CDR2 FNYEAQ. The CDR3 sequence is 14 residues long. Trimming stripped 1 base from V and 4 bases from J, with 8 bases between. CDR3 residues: CASSLGGVYNEQFF. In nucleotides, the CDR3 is TGTGCCAGCAGCTTAGGCGGAGTTTACAATGAGCAGTTCTTC.

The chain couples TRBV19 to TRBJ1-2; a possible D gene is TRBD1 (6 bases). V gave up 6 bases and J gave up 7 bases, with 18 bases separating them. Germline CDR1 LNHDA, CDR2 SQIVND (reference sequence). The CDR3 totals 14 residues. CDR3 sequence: CASSFVGGHLGYTF. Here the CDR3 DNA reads TGTGCCAGTAGCTTCGTGGGGGGGCATCTTGGCTACACCTTC.

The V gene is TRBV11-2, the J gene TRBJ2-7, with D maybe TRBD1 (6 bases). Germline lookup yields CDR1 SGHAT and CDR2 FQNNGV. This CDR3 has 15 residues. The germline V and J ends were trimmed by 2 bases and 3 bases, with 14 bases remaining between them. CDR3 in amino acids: CASSLQGTWNYEQYF. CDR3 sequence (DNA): TGTGCCAGCAGCTTACAGGGGACGTGGAACTACGAGCAGTACTTC.

The CDR3 loop reads CASLQGAGNQPQHF. CDR3 DNA: TGTGCCTCACTCCAGGGGGCTGGCAATCAGCCCCAGCATTTT. V gene TRBV28 combines with J gene TRBJ1-5, with 8 bases matching TRBD1. The germline V gene encodes CDR1 MDHEN and CDR2 SYDVKM. The CDR3 runs 14 residues. With V trimmed by 11 bases and J by 2 bases, 8 bases remained unmatched.

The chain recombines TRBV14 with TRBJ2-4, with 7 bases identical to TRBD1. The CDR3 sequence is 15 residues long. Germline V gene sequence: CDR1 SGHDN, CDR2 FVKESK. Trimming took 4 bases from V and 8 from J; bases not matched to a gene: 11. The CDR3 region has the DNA TGTGCCAGCAGCCGTGGAACGACAGGGCTGTACATTCAGTACTTC. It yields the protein CASSRGTTGLYIQYF.

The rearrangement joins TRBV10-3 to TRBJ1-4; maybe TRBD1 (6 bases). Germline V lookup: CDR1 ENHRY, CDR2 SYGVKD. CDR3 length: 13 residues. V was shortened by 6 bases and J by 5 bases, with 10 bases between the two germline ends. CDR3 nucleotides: TGTGCCATCAGAACAGGGTCGAATGAAAAACTGTTTTTT. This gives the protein CAIRTGSNEKLFF.

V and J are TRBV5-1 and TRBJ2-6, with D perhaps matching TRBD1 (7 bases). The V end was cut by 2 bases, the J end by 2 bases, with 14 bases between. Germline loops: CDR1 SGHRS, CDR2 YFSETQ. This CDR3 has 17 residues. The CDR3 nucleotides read TGCGCCAGCAGCTTCGGAGGGGGCGATGCTGGGGCCAACGTCCTGACTTTC. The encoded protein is CASSFGGGDAGANVLTF.

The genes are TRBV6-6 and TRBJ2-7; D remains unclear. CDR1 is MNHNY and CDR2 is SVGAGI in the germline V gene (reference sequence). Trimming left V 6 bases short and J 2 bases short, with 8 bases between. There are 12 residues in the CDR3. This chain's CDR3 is CASSPTTYEQYF. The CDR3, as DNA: TGTGCCAGCAGCCCTACTACCTACGAGCAGTACTTC.

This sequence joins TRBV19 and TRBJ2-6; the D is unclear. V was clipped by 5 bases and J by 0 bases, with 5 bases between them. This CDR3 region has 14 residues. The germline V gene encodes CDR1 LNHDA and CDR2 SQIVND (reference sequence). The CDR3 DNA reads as TGTGCCAGTAGTGCGGACTCTGGGGCCAACGTCCTGACTTTC. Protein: CASSADSGANVLTF.

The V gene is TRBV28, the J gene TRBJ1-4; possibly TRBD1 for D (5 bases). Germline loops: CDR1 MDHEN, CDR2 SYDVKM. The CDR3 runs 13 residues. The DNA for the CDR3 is TGTGCTGGTGGAGGGGCTTTGAGCGAAAAACTGTTTTTT. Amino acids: CAGGGALSEKLFF.

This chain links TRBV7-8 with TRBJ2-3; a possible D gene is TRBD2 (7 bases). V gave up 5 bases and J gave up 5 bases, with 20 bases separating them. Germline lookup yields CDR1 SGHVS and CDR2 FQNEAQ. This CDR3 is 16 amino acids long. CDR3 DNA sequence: TGTGCCAGCAGCCTATTCGGGGGGCGTGAGGGAGATACGCAGTATTTT. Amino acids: CASSLFGGREGDTQYF. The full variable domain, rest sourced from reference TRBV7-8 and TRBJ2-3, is GAGVSQSPRYKVAKRGQDVALRCDPISGHVSLFWYQQALGQGPEFLTYFQNEAQLDKSGLPSDRFFAERPEGSVSTLKIQRTQQEDSAVYLCASSLFGGREGDTQYFGPGTRLTVL.

CDR3 loop: CASSYGQVPSYNEQFF. CDR3 coding DNA: TGTGCCAGCAGTTACGGACAGGTTCCCTCCTACAATGAGCAGTTCTTC. The chain recombines TRBV5-8 with TRBJ2-1; 7 nucleotides agree with TRBD1. The CDR3 is made up of 16 amino acids. Trimming took 5 bases from V and 0 from J; bases not matched to a gene: 8. CDR1 is SGHTS, CDR2 YDEGEE, per germline.

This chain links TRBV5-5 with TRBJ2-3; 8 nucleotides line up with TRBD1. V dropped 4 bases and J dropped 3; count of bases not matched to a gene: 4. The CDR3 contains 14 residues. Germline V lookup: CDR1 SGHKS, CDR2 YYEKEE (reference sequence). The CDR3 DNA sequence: TGTGCCAGCAGCCTGGGACAGGTGACAGATACGCAGTATTTT. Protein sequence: CASSLGQVTDTQYF.

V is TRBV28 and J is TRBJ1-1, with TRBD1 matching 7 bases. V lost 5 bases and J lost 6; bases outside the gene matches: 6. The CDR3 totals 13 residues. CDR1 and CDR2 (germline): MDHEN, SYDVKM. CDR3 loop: CASSRGLRPEAFF. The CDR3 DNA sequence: TGTGCCAGCAGTAGGGGGCTACGACCTGAAGCTTTCTTT.